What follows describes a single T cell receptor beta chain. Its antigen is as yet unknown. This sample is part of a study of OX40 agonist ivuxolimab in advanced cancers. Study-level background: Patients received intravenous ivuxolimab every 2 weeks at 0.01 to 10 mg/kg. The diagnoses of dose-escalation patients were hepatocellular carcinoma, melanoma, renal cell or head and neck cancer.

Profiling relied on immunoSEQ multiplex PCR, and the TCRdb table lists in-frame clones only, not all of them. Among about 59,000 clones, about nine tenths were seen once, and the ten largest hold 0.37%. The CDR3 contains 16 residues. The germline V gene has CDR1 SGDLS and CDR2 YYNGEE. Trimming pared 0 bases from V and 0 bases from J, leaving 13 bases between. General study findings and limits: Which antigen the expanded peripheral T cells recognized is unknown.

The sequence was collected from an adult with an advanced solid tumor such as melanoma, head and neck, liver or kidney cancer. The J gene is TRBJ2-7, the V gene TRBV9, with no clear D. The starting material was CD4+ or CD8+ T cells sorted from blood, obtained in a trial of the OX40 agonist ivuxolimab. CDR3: CASSVGLTRSSYEQYF. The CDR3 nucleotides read TGTGCCAGCAGCGTAGGGTTGACGAGGAGCTCCTACGAGCAGTACTTC.